The source of this T cell receptor beta chain is a study of PD-1 blockade in classical Hodgkin lymphoma. Study information: Patients were treated with nivolumab at 3 mg/kg, and this was given intravenously every 2 weeks.

Using immunoSEQ multiplex PCR, the repertoire was profiled, and TCRdb retains in-frame clones only, with some absent. This sample has approximately 58,000 clones, with around 93% found just once. The study, taken as a whole, reports: Among the patients, those starting nivolumab under 1 year after ASCT were excluded.

This CDR3 region has 16 residues. Per the germline V gene, CDR1 is MNHNY and CDR2 is SVGAGI (reference sequence). Trimming cost V 6 bases and J 7 bases, with 22 bases left between them. In the case of this clone: Its antigen remains unidentified.

In every patient, relapse followed autologous stem cell transplantation, while exposure to brentuximab vedotin differed. This TCR was sampled from a human donor with classical Hodgkin lymphoma. The chain employs TRBV6-6 and TRBJ2-1; the D gene is possibly TRBD2 (6 bases). Here the sequenced sample was peripheral blood mononuclear cells (PBMCs), taken before the second cycle of nivolumab. CDR3 in amino acids: CASSPGVRVRDNEQFF. DNA of the CDR3: TGTGCCAGCAGCCCCGGGGTGAGGGTGCGGGATAATGAGCAGTTCTTC.